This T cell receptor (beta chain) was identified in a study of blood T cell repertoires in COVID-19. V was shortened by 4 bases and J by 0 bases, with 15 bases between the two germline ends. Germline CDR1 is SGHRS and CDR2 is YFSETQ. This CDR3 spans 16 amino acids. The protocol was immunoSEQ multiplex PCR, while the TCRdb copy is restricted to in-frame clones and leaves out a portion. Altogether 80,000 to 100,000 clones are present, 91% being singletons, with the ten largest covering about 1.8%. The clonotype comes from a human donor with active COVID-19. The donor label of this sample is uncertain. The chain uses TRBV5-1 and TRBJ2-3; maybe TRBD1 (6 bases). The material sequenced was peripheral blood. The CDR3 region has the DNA TGCGCCAGCAGCCGAGGCCCGACAGGAAGCACAGATACGCAGTATTTT. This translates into CASSRGPTGSTDTQYF.